This TCR beta chain is drawn from a study of blood T cell repertoires in COVID-19. Study-wide background: T cells, B-cell-depleted T cells, or PBMCs supplied cDNA or gDNA.

The ends lost 0 bases at V and 7 bases at J; junction bases unmatched: 4. The germline V gene has CDR1 SGHKS and CDR2 YYEKEE (reference sequence). The CDR3 extends over 14 amino acids. This clone was observed a handful of times. Original analysis: By means of reference gene primer amplification, nucleated cell counts were estimated. Some clones are missing from TCRdb's copy, which holds only in-frame ones; the method was immunoSEQ multiplex PCR. The V and J calls and clone size come from that table; D and trimming were worked out from the DNA. The sample contains some 87,000 clones, 89% of which appear only once.

The chain carries TRBV5-5 and TRBJ1-2, with 9 bases aligning to TRBD1. Sequenced material: peripheral blood. The clonotype originates from a woman between 65 and 79 years old with acute or convalescent COVID-19. CDR3 residues: CASSLDWTGVGYTF. The CDR3 DNA reads TGTGCCAGCAGCTTGGATTGGACAGGGGTTGGCTACACCTTC.